The subject of this entry is one T cell receptor (beta chain). This entry is derived from a study of blood T cell repertoires in COVID-19. The wider study: The origin of the acute and convalescent COVID-19 samples was the United States, Italy and Spain.

Clones were sequenced by immunoSEQ multiplex PCR, and TCRdb holds only the in-frame ones, with some missing. The sample contains about 150,000 clones, about 85% of which appear only once. The sample taken for sequencing was peripheral blood. This TCR was sampled from a man aged 55 to 70 with COVID-19, enrolled during active disease.

The CDR3 coding sequence is TGTGCCAGCAGACAGGCGGCGTTTTCCCTTACCGGGGAGCTGTTTTTT. This translates into CASRQAAFSLTGELFF. V gene TRBV2 combines with J gene TRBJ2-2, with D possibly matching TRBD1 (5 bases). Trimming removed 6 bases at V and 5 bases at J, with 19 bases between. The CDR3 sequence is 16 residues long. Germline V gives CDR1 SNHLY, CDR2 FYNNEI.